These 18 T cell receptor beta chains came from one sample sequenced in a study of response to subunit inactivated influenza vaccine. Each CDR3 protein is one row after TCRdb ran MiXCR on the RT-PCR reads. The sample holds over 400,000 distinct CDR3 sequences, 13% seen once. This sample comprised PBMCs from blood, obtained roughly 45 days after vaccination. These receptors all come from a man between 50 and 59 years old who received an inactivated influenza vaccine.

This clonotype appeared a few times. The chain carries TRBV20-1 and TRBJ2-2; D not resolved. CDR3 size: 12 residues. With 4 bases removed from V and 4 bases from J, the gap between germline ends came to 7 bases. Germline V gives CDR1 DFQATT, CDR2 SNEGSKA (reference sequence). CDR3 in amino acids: CSATLPTGELFF. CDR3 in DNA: TGCAGTGCTACCCTGCCCACCGGGGAGCTGTTTTTT.

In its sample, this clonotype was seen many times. The CDR3: CSAAGTGGASYEQYF. In nucleotides, the CDR3 is TGCAGTGCTGCCGGGACAGGGGGCGCTTCCTACGAGCAGTACTTC. This chain connects TRBV20-1 to TRBJ2-7, with 12 bases fitting TRBD1. V dropped 5 bases and J dropped 1; count of bases not matched to a gene: 6. CDR1 and CDR2 (germline): DFQATT, SNEGSKA (reference sequence). The CDR3 extends over 15 amino acids.

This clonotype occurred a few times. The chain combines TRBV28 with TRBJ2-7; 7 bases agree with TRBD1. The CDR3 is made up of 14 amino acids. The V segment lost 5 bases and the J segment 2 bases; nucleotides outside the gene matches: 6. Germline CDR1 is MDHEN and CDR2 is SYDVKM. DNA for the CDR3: TGTGCCAGCAGTCCAGACAGGGTTACCTACGAGCAGTACTTC. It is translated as CASSPDRVTYEQYF. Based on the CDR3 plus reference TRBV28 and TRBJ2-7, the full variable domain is DVKVTQSSRYLVKRTGEKVFLECVQDMDHENMFWYRQDPGLGLRLIYFSYDVKMKEKGDIPEGYSVSREKKERFSLILESASTNQTSMYLCASSPDRVTYEQYFGPGTRLTVT.

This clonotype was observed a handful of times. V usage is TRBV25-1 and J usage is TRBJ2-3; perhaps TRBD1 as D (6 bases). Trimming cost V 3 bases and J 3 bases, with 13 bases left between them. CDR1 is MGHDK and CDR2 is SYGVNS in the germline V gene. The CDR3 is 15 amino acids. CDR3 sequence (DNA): TGTGCCAGCAGTGATTATGGACAGCAAACAGATACGCAGTATTTT. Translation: CASSDYGQQTDTQYF.

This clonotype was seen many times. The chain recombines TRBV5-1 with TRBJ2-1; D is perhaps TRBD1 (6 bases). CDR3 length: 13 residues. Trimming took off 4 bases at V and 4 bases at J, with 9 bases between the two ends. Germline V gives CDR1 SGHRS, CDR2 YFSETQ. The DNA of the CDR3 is TGCGCCAGCAGCACGGACAGTTACAATGAGCAGTTCTTC. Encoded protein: CASSTDSYNEQFF.

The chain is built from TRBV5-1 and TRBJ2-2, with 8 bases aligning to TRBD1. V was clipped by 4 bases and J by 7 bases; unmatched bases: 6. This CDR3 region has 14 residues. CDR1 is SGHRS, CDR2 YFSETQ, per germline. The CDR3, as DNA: TGCGCCAGCAGCCAAACAGGGACAGGCGGGGAGCTGTTTTTT. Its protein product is CASSQTGTGGELFF.

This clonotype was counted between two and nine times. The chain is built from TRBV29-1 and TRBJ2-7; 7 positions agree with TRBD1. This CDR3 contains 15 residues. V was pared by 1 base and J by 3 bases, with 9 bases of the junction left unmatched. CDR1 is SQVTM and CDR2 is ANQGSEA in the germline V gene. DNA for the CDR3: TGCAGCGTTGAAGGCCTCAGACAGGGCGTCTACGAGCAGTACTTC. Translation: CSVEGLRQGVYEQYF.

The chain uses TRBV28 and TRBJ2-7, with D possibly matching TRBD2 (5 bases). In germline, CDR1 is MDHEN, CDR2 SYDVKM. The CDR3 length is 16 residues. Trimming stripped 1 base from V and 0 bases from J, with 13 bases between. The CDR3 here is CASSLSSTRFSYEQYF. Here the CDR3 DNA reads TGTGCCAGCAGTTTATCTAGCACTAGGTTCTCCTACGAGCAGTACTTC.

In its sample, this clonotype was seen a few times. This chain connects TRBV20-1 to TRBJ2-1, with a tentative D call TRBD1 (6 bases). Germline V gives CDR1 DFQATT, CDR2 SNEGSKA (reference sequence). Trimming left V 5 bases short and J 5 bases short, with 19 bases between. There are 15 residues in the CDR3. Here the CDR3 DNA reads TGCAGTGCTCGTGCAGACAGGATCCTCCACAATGAGCAGTTCTTC. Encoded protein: CSARADRILHNEQFF.

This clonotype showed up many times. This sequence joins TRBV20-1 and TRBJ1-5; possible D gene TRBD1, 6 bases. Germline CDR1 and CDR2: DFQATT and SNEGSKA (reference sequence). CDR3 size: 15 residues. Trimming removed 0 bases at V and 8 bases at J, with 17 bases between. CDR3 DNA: TGCAGTGCTAGAGATTTGATTGAGAGGGACAAGCCCCAGCATTTT. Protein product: CSARDLIERDKPQHF.

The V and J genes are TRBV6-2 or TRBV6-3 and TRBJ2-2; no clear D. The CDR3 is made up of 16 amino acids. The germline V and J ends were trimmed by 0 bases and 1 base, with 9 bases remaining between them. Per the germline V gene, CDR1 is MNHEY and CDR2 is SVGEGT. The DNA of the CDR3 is TGTGCCAGCAGTTACTCGGTAGTCAGGAACACCGGGGAGCTGTTTTTT. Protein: CASSYSVVRNTGELFF.

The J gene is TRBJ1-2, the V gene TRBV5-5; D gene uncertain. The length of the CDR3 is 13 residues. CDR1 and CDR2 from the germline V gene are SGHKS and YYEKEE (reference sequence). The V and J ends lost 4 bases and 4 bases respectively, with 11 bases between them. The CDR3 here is CASSPLSGYGYTF. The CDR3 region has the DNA TGTGCCAGCAGCCCTCTCAGTGGCTATGGCTACACCTTC.

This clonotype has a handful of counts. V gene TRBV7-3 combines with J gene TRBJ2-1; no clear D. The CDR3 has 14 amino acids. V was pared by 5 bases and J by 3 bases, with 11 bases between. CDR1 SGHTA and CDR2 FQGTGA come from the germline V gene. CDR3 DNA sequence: TGTGCCAGCAGCCCACAAGGGAACTACAATGAGCAGTTCTTC. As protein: CASSPQGNYNEQFF.

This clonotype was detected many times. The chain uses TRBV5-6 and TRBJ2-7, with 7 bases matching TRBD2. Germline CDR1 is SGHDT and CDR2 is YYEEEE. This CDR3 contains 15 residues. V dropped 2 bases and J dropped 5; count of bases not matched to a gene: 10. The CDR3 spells CASSFSPGLDNEQYF. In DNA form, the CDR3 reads TGTGCCAGCAGCTTCTCTCCCGGACTAGATAACGAGCAGTACTTC. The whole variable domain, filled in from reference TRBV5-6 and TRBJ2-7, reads DAGVTQSPTHLIKTRGQQVTLRCSPKSGHDTVSWYQQALGQGPQFIFQYYEEEERQRGNFPDRFSGHQFPNYSSELNVNALLLGDSALYLCASSFSPGLDNEQYFGPGTRLTVT.

The CDR3 region has the DNA TGTGCCAGCAGTTATAAACGGAGTCACGGGGAGCAGTACTTC. It translates to CASSYKRSHGEQYF. The chain joins TRBV6-5 to TRBJ2-7; no clear D gene. V shed 3 bases and J shed 7 bases, with 16 bases lying between them. The CDR3 spans 14 residues. CDR1 is MNHEY and CDR2 is SVGAGI in the germline V gene.

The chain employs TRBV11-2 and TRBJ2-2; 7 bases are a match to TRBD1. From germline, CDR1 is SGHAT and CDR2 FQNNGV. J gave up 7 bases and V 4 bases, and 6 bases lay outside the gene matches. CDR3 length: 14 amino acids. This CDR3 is CASSSLQGSGELFF. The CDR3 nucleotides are TGTGCCAGCAGCTCGTTACAGGGGAGCGGGGAGCTGTTTTTT.

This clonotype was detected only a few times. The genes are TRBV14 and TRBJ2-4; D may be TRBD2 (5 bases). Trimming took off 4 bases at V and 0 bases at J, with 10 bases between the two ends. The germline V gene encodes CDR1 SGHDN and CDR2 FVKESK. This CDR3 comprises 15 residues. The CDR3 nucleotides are TGTGCCAGCAGCCCCCTAGGAGGAGCCAAAAACATTCAGTACTTC. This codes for CASSPLGGAKNIQYF.

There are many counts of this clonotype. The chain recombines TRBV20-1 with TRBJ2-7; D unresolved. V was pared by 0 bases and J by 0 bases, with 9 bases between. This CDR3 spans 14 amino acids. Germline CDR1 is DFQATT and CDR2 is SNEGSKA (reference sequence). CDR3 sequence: CSARDSRHSYEQYF. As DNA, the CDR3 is TGCAGTGCTAGAGATTCCAGACACTCCTACGAGCAGTACTTC.